A single sample gave rise to the 26 T cell receptor beta chains below, sequenced in a study of T cells in Graves' hyperthyroidism and ophthalmopathy. RNA transcripts gave rise to amplified TCR beta CDR3 regions. A first-round RT-PCR of the TCR CDR3 used the HTBI primer set. TCRdb itself ran the multiplex PCR reads through MiXCR, one entry per CDR3 protein. The sample contains roughly 350,000 distinct CDR3 sequences, 13% to 15% of which appear only once. Material for sequencing was blood. These receptors came from a woman aged 25 to 39 with Graves' ophthalmopathy.

This clonotype was observed many times. This chain links TRBV4-1 with TRBJ2-2; D may be TRBD1 (6 bases). V lost 1 base, J lost 5 bases, and 11 bases lay in between. This CDR3 has 15 amino acids. Germline CDR1 is MGHRA and CDR2 is YSYEKL. The DNA of the CDR3 is TGCGCCAGCAGCCAAGTTCCTGGGACAACCGGGGAGCTGTTTTTT. This codes for CASSQVPGTTGELFF.

The rearrangement joins TRBV7-9 to TRBJ1-4; D gene unclear. Germline assignment: CDR1 SEHNR and CDR2 FQNEAQ (reference sequence). The CDR3 sequence is 12 residues long. Trimming cost V 11 bases and J 5 bases, with 12 bases left between them. As DNA, the CDR3 is TGTGCCTACGGGAGCGGCAATGAAAAACTGTTTTTT. This sequence encodes CAYGSGNEKLFF.

V usage is TRBV3-1 and J usage is TRBJ2-1, with D possibly called TRBD1 or TRBD2 (5 bases each). This CDR3 is 15 amino acids long. Trimming stripped 2 bases from V and 4 bases from J, with 12 bases between. The germline gives CDR1 LGHDT, CDR2 YNNKEL (reference sequence). This chain's CDR3 is CASSQTYEGYNEQFF. Here the CDR3 DNA reads TGTGCCAGCAGCCAAACCTACGAGGGGTACAATGAGCAGTTCTTC.

Ten or more counts support this clonotype. The genes are TRBV11-2 and TRBJ2-1; maybe TRBD2 (7 bases). CDR1 and CDR2 (germline): SGHAT, FQNNGV. This CDR3 has 15 residues. Trimming removed 3 bases from V and 11 bases from J, with 20 bases in between. The chain's CDR3 is CASSFLRGGRSQQFF. The DNA for the CDR3 is TGTGCCAGCAGCTTTCTGAGGGGGGGCCGTTCACAGCAGTTCTTC.

This clonotype was found many times. This chain joins TRBV7-3 and TRBJ2-1; the D is unclear. Trimming pared 6 bases from V and 0 bases from J, leaving 18 bases between. This CDR3 spans 17 amino acids. The germline V gene encodes CDR1 SGHTA and CDR2 FQGTGA. The CDR3 region is CASSTTGGTTSYNEQFF. The CDR3 nucleotides are TGTGCCAGCAGTACCACGGGCGGAACGACCTCCTACAATGAGCAGTTCTTC. The full variable domain, its missing parts supplied by reference TRBV7-3 and TRBJ2-1, is GAGVSQTPSNKVTEKGKYVELRCDPISGHTALYWYRQSLGQGPEFLIYFQGTGAADDSGLPNDRFFAVRPEGSVSTLKIQRTERGDSAVYLCASSTTGGTTSYNEQFFGPGTRLTVL.

Ten or more counts support this clonotype. This chain joins TRBV11-2 and TRBJ2-1; 8 bases map to TRBD2. Germline values: CDR1 SGHAT, CDR2 FQNNGV. There are 16 residues in the CDR3. The V gene end was trimmed by 3 bases and the J gene end by 5 bases; junction bases not matched to a gene: 9. CDR3: CASSLRIGGGNNEQFF. The DNA of the CDR3 is TGTGCCAGCAGCTTGAGGATCGGGGGGGGGAACAATGAGCAGTTCTTC.

CDR3 in DNA: TGTGCCAGTAACGAACGTCAGGGAGTGGAGGAGCAGTACTTC. This encodes CASNERQGVEEQYF. The chain is built from TRBV19 and TRBJ2-7; either TRBD1 or TRBD2 may supply D (5 bases each). Per the germline V gene, CDR1 is LNHDA and CDR2 is SQIVND (reference sequence). This CDR3 contains 14 residues. V lost 7 bases and J lost 7, with 20 bases in between.

Only a few counts were recorded for this clonotype. The CDR3 loop is CAIGSLASTGELFF. For the CDR3, the DNA is TGTGCCATCGGAAGCCTAGCGTCCACCGGGGAGCTGTTTTTT. V is TRBV10-3 and J is TRBJ2-2, with D possibly TRBD2 on 6 matching bases. Looked up from germline, CDR1 is ENHRY and CDR2 is SYGVKD. V was cut by 8 bases and J by 4 bases, with 14 bases left in between. This CDR3 spans 14 amino acids.

This clonotype has at least ten counts. CDR3 nucleotide sequence: TGTGCCAGCAGTGAAAGCGGGGAGCTGTTTTTT. This gives the protein CASSESGELFF. The chain links TRBV6-1 to TRBJ2-2, with D uncertain. This CDR3 contains 11 residues. Germline assignment: CDR1 MNHNS and CDR2 SASEGT. Trimming removed 2 bases from V and 7 bases from J, with 2 bases in between.

This clonotype appeared many times. The chain joins TRBV28 to TRBJ1-4, with 7 bases lining up with TRBD1. With V trimmed by 6 bases and J by 7 bases, 8 bases remained unmatched. Germline CDR1 is MDHEN and CDR2 is SYDVKM. This CDR3 has 14 residues. CDR3 DNA: TGTGCCAGCAGGGAAGGGGGCGCTGGTGAAAAACTGTTTTTT. This translates into CASREGGAGEKLFF.

This rearrangement joins TRBV27 to TRBJ2-2; either TRBD1 or TRBD2 may fit D (5 bases each). The germline CDR1 and CDR2 sequences are MNHEY and SMNVEV (reference sequence). Trimming shortened V by 0 bases and J by 6 bases, and 11 bases separated the two germline ends. This CDR3 is built from 15 residues. Here the CDR3 reads CASSLSGEGSGELFF. The DNA of the CDR3 is TGTGCCAGCAGTTTATCTGGCGAGGGGTCCGGGGAGCTGTTTTTT.

In its sample, this clonotype was seen many times. V and J are TRBV7-2 and TRBJ2-3; D uncertain. CDR1 is SGHTA, CDR2 FQGNSA, per germline. V was cut by 5 bases and J by 2 bases, with 8 bases left in between. The CDR3 sequence is 13 residues long. CDR3 loop: CASSLPNTDTQYF. CDR3 in DNA: TGTGCCAGCAGCCTCCCTAACACAGATACGCAGTATTTT.

At least ten counts were recorded for this clonotype. The V gene is TRBV7-2, the J gene TRBJ2-3; 7 nucleotides line up with TRBD2. The junction had 6 bases not matched to a gene; V was cut back by 2 bases and J by 4 bases. Germline-derived CDR1 and CDR2 are SGHTA and FQGNSA. The CDR3 runs to 15 residues. CDR3 bases: TGTGCCAGCAGCTTAAAAGCGGGGAGCGCAGATACGCAGTATTTT. Amino acids: CASSLKAGSADTQYF.

This clonotype was observed at least ten times. This rearrangement joins TRBV6-1 to TRBJ2-7; D remains unclear. This CDR3 is 15 amino acids long. Germline V gives CDR1 MNHNS, CDR2 SASEGT. V shed 2 bases and J shed 4 bases, with 15 bases lying between them. CDR3 amino acids: CASSETEDSGYEQYF. For the CDR3, the DNA is TGTGCCAGCAGTGAAACAGAAGACTCTGGGTACGAGCAGTACTTC.

CDR3 amino acids: CASSPQSENTEAFF. CDR3 nucleotide sequence: TGTGCCAGCTCACCACAGTCAGAGAACACTGAAGCTTTCTTT. The chain has TRBV18 and TRBJ1-1, with D hard to call. CDR3 size: 14 residues. CDR1 is KGHSH, CDR2 LQKENI, per germline. Trimming removed 1 base at V and 1 base at J, with 7 bases between.

The rearrangement links TRBV7-9 to TRBJ1-2, with TRBD1 matching over 8 bases. There are 14 residues in the CDR3. The junction had 5 bases not matched to a gene; V was cut back by 1 base and J by 7 bases. CDR1 and CDR2 from the germline V gene are SEHNR and FQNEAQ (reference sequence). The CDR3 spells CASSLGTGTGGYTF. DNA of the CDR3: TGTGCCAGCAGCTTAGGGACAGGGACTGGTGGCTACACCTTC.

This clonotype was counted many times. This chain's CDR3 is CASSFPDSGYTF. The CDR3 DNA follows: TGTGCCAGCAGTTTTCCTGACAGTGGCTACACCTTC. V usage is TRBV12-3 or TRBV12-4 and J usage is TRBJ1-2, with D possibly matching TRBD1 (5 bases). The CDR3 totals 12 residues. The germline V and J ends were trimmed by 3 bases and 7 bases, with 9 bases remaining between them.

The chain links TRBV12-3 or TRBV12-4 to TRBJ1-1, with no clear D. With 6 bases removed from V and 1 base from J, the gap between germline ends came to 15 bases. This CDR3 is built from 15 residues. This CDR3 is CASSFLATGNTEAFF. The CDR3 bases are TGTGCCAGCAGCTTTCTGGCGACCGGGAACACTGAAGCTTTCTTT.

This clonotype was seen more than once but under ten times. CDR3 loop: CASSTLFPGGEKLFF. DNA for the CDR3: TGTGCCAGCTCCACACTGTTCCCGGGAGGGGAAAAACTGTTTTTT. V and J are TRBV19 and TRBJ1-4; unclear D gene. Per the germline V gene, CDR1 is LNHDA and CDR2 is SQIVND (reference sequence). This CDR3 is built from 15 residues. Between the trimmed V and J ends, which lost 9 bases and 8 bases, there was a span of 22 bases.

The V and J genes are TRBV2 and TRBJ2-7, with a possible D match to TRBD2 (6 bases). This CDR3 comprises 15 residues. The germline V and J ends were trimmed by 2 bases and 2 bases, with 13 bases remaining between them. CDR1 is SNHLY, CDR2 FYNNEI, per germline. CDR3 nucleotides: TGTGCCAGCAGTGAATGGGGGGAACTCACCTACGAGCAGTACTTC. It is translated as CASSEWGELTYEQYF.

The table lists this clonotype with many counts. This sequence joins TRBV15 and TRBJ1-2; D gene uncertain. Trimming shortened V by 5 bases and J by 4 bases, and 11 bases separated the two germline ends. Germline loops: CDR1 LNHNV, CDR2 YYDKDF (reference sequence). CDR3 length: 13 amino acids. CDR3 loop: CATSPVLSYGYTF. CDR3 bases: TGTGCCACCAGCCCGGTTCTCTCCTATGGCTACACCTTC.

This clonotype was detected many times. This CDR3 is CASSLRTANTDTQYF. The CDR3 DNA is TGTGCCAGCAGTTTAAGGACGGCCAACACAGATACGCAGTATTTT. V usage is TRBV27 and J usage is TRBJ2-3; D not certain. Per the germline V gene, CDR1 is MNHEY and CDR2 is SMNVEV (reference sequence). Trimming pared 2 bases from V and 2 bases from J, leaving 11 bases between. The CDR3 totals 15 residues.

This clonotype has ten or more counts. The chain employs TRBV11-3 and TRBJ2-7; TRBD1 matches 9 bases. Germline CDR1 SGHNT, CDR2 YENEEA. The CDR3 loop spans 15 amino acids. J was trimmed by 4 bases and V by 5 bases; bases with no gene match: 9. The CDR3 loop reads CASSLEQGAYYEQYF. CDR3 nucleotide sequence: TGTGCCAGCAGCCTGGAACAGGGGGCATATTACGAGCAGTACTTC.

This clonotype was picked up many times. This chain uses TRBV20-1 with TRBJ2-7, with D perhaps TRBD1 or TRBD2 (5 bases each). Germline-derived CDR1 and CDR2 are DFQATT and SNEGSKA (reference sequence). Trimming took off 5 bases at V and 2 bases at J, with 10 bases between the two ends. The CDR3 runs to 12 residues. This chain's CDR3 is CSAGDRPYEQYF. The CDR3, as DNA: TGCAGTGCTGGGGACCGGCCCTACGAGCAGTACTTC.

The V gene is TRBV10-1, the J gene TRBJ2-7; 7 nucleotides align to TRBD1. J was trimmed by 6 bases and V by 4 bases; bases with no gene match: 15. This CDR3 comprises 16 residues. CDR1 is WNHNN, CDR2 SYGVQD, per germline (reference sequence). The CDR3 DNA reads as TGCGCCAGCAGTGGGACAGGTATTGGAGGTATCGGCGAGCAGTACTTC. This gives the protein CASSGTGIGGIGEQYF.

This clonotype showed up just a few times. This chain joins TRBV6-1 and TRBJ1-5; TRBD1 aligns across 10 bases. Germline V gene data show CDR1 as MNHNS and CDR2 as SASEGT. The CDR3 loop spans 16 amino acids. Trimming at V came to 6 bases and at J to 3 bases, leaving 8 bases not matched to a gene. The CDR3 is CASRGSGTGVNQPQHF. CDR3 DNA sequence: TGTGCCAGCAGGGGGTCCGGGACAGGGGTCAATCAGCCCCAGCATTTT.